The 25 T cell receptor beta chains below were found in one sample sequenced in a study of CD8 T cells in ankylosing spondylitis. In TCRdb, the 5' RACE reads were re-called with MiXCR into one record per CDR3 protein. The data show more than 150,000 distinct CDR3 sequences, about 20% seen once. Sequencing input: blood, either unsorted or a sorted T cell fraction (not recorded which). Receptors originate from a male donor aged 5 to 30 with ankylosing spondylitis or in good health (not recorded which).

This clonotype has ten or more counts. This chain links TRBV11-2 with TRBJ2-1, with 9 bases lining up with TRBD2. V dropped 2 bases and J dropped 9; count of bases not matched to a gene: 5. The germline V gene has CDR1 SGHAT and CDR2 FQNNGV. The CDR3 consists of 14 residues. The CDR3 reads CASSLRLAGPEQFF. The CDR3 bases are TGTGCCAGCAGCTTACGGCTAGCGGGACCTGAGCAGTTCTTC.

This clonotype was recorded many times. The DNA of the CDR3 is TGTGCCTGGAGCACTGACACCGAGCAGTTCTTC. This translates into CAWSTDTEQFF. The chain uses TRBV30 and TRBJ2-1, with D unclear. The CDR3 sequence is 11 residues long. The V gene's germline CDR1 is GTSNPN and CDR2 SVGIG (reference sequence). Trimming removed 3 bases at V and 10 bases at J, with 10 bases between.

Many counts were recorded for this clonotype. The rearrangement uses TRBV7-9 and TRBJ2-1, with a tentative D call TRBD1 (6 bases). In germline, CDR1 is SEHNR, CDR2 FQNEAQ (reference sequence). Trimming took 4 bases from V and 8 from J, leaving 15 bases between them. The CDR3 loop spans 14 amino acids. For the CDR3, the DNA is TGTGCCAGCAGCTCCCCGGACAGAGTCGATGAGCAGTTCTTC. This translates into CASSSPDRVDEQFF.

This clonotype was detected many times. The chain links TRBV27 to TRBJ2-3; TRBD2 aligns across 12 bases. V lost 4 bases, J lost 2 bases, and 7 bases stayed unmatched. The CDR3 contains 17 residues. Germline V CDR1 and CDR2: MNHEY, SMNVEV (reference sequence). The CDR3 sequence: CASSSQLAGGDTDTQYF. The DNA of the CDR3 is TGTGCCAGCAGTTCACAACTAGCGGGAGGCGACACAGATACGCAGTATTTT.

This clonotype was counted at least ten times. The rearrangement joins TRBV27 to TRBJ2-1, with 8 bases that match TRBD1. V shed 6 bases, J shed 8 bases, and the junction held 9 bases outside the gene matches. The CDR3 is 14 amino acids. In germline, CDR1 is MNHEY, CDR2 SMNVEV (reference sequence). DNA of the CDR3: TGTGCCAGCAGCGACAGGGGTTGGGTCCATGAGCAGTTCTTC. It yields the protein CASSDRGWVHEQFF.

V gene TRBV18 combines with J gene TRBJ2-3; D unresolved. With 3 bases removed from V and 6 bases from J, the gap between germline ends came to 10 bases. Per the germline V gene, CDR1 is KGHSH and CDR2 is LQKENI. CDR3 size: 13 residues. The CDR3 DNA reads TGTGCCAGCTCACCTGCGGCGAGGGATACGCAGTATTTT. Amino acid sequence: CASSPAARDTQYF.

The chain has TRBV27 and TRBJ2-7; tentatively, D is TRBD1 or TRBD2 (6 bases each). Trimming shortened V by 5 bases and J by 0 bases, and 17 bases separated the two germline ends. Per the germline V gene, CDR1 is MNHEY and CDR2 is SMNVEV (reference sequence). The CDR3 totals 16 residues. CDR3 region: CASSVLHRDSSYEQYF. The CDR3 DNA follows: TGTGCCAGCAGTGTCCTACACAGGGACTCCTCCTACGAGCAGTACTTC.

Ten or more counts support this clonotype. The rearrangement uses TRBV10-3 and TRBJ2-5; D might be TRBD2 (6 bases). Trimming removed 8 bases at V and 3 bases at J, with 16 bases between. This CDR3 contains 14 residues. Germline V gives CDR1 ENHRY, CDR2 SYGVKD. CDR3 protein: CAIAPGVAEETQYF. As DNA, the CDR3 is TGTGCCATCGCCCCGGGAGTGGCGGAAGAGACCCAGTACTTC.

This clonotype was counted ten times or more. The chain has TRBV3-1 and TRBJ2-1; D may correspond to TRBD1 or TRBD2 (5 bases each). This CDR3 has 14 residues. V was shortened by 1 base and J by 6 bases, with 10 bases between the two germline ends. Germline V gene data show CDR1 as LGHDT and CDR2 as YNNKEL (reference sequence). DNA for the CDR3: TGTGCCAGCAGCCAAGTTAGTGGGACCAATGAGCAGTTCTTC. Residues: CASSQVSGTNEQFF.

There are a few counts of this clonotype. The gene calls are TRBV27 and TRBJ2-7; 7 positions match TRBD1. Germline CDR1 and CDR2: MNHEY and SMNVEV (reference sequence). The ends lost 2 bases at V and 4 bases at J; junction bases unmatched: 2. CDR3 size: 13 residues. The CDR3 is CASSLRQGYEQYF. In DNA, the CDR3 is TGTGCCAGCAGTTTAAGACAGGGTTACGAGCAGTACTTC.

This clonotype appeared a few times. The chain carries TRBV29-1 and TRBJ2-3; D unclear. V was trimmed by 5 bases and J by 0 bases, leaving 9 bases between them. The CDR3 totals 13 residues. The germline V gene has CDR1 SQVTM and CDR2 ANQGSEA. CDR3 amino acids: CSVPAPSTDTQYF. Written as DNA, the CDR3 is TGCAGCGTTCCAGCTCCTAGCACAGATACGCAGTATTTT.

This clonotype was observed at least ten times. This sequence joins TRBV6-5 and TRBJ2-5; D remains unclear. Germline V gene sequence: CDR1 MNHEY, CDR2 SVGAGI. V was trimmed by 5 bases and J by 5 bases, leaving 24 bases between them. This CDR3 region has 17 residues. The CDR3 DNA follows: TGTGCCAGCAGTAACACCGCCGCCCGGCCCCAAGAGGAGACCCAGTACTTC. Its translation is CASSNTAARPQEETQYF.

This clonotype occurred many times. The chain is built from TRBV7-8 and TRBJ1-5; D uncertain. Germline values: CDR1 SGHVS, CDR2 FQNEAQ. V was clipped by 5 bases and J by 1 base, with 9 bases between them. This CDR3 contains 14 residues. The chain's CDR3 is CASSKHSSNQPQHF. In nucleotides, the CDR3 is TGTGCCAGCAGCAAGCATAGCAGCAATCAGCCCCAGCATTTT.

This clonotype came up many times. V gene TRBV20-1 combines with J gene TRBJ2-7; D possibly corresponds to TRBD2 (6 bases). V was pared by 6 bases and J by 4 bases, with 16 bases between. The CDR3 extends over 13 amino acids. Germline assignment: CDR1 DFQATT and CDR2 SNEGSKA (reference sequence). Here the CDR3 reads CSARDSPSYEQYV. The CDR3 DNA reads TGCAGTGCCAGGGACTCCCCCTCATACGAGCAGTACGTC.

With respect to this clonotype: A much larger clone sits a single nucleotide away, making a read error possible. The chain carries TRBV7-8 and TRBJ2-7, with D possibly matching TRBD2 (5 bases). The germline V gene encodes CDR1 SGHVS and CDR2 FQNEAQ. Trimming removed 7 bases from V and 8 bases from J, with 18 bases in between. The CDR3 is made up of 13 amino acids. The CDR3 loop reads CASIRDHPYQQYF. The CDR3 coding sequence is TGTGCCAGCATCCGGGATCACCCTTACCAGCAGTACTTC.

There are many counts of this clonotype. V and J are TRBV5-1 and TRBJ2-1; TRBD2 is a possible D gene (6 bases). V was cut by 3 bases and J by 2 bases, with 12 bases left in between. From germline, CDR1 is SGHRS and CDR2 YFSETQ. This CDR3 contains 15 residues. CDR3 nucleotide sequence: TGCGCCAGCAGCTCCGGAGGGCGTCCCTACAATGAGCAGTTCTTC. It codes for CASSSGGRPYNEQFF.

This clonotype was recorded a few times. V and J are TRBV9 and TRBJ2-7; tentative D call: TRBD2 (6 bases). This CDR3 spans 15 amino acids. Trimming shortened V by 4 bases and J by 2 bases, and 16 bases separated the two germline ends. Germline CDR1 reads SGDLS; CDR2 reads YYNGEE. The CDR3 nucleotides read TGTGCCAGCAGCCTCACCGGCGGGGAACCCTACGAGCAGTACTTC. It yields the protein CASSLTGGEPYEQYF.

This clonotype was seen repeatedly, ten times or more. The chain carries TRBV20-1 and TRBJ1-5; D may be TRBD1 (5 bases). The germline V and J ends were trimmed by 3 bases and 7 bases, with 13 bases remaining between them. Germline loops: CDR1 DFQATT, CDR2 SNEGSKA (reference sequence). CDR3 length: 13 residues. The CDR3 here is CSARGTGRQPQHF. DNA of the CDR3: TGCAGTGCTAGGGGGACGGGGAGGCAGCCCCAGCATTTT.

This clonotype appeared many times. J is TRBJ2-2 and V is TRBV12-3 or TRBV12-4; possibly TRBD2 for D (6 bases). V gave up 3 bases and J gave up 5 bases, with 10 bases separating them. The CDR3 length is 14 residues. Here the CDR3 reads CASSLTGATGELFF. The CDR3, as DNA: TGTGCCAGCAGTTTGACGGGAGCGACCGGGGAGCTGTTTTTT.

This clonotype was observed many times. The CDR3 protein is CASSPQETQETQYF. The CDR3, as DNA: TGTGCCAGCAGCCCCCAGGAAACCCAAGAGACCCAGTACTTC. The chain is built from TRBV7-8 and TRBJ2-5; D uncertain. The germline V and J ends were trimmed by 5 bases and 1 base, with 11 bases remaining between them. The germline CDR1 and CDR2 sequences are SGHVS and FQNEAQ. This CDR3 is built from 14 residues.

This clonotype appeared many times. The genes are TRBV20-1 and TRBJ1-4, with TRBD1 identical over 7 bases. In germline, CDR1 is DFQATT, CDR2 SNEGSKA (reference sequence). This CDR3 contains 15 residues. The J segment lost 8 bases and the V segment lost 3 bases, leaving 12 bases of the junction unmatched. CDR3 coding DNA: TGCAGTGCTAGGGAACGACAGGGCTTATTGGAAAAACTGTTTTTT. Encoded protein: CSARERQGLLEKLFF.

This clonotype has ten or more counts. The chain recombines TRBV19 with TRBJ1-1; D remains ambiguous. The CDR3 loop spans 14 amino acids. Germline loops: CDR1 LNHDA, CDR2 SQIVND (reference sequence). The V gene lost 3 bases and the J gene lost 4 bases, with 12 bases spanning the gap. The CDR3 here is CASSMAEVGTEAFF. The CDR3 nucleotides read TGTGCCAGTAGTATGGCTGAGGTAGGCACTGAAGCTTTCTTT.

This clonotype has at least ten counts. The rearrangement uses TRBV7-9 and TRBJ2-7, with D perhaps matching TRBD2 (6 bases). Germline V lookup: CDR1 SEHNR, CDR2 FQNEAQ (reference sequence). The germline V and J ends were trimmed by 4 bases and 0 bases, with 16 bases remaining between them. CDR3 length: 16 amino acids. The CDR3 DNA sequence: TGTGCCAGCAGCTCCCCCGGACGGGGGAGCTCCTACGAGCAGTACTTC. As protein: CASSSPGRGSSYEQYF.

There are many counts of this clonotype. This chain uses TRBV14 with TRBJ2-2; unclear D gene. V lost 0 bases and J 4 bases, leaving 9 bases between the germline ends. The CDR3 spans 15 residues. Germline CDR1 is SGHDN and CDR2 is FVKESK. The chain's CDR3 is CASSQDLGPTGELFF. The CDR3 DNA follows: TGTGCCAGCAGCCAAGATCTAGGGCCCACCGGGGAGCTGTTTTTT.

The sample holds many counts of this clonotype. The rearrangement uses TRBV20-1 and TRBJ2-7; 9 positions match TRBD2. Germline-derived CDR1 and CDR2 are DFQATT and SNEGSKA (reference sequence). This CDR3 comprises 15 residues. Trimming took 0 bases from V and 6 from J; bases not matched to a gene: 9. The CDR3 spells CSARDLAGVPGEQYF. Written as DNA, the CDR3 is TGCAGTGCTAGAGATTTAGCGGGAGTGCCAGGCGAGCAGTACTTC.